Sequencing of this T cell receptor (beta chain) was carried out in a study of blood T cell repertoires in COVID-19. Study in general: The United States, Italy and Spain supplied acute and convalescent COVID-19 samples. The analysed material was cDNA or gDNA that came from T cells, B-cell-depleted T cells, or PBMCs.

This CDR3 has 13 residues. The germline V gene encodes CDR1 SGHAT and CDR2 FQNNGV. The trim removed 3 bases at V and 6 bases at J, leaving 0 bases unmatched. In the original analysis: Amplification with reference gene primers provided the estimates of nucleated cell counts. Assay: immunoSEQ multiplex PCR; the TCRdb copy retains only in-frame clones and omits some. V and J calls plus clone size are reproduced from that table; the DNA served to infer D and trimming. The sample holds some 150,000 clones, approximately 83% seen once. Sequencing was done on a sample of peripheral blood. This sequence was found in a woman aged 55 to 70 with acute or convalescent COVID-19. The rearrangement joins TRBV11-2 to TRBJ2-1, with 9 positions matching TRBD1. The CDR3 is CASSLTGGNEQFF. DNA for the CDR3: TGTGCCAGCAGCTTGACAGGGGGCAATGAGCAGTTCTTC.